These 17 T cell receptor beta chains share one sample of origin, sequenced in a study of T cell responses to AZD1222 COVID-19 vaccine. Method: immunoSEQ multiplex PCR; TCRdb's copy keeps in-frame clones and lacks some. The table records over 50,000 clones, around 83% of them present only once. Specimen: peripheral blood, collected on day 0 of AZD1222 vaccination. These TCRs come from an adult in good health.

The rearrangement links TRBV4-2 to TRBJ1-6; TRBD1 matches 9 bases. The CDR3 is 14 residues long. Losses at the gene ends were 3 bases for V and 7 bases for J; bases not matched to a gene: 1. In germline, CDR1 is LGHNA, CDR2 YNFKEQ. The CDR3 region is CASSHGQGNSPLHF. DNA of the CDR3: TGTGCCAGCAGCCACGGACAGGGGAATTCACCCCTCCACTTT.

The V call is TRBV6-5, the J call TRBJ2-7; D uncertain. Trimming removed 7 bases from V and 5 bases from J, with 9 bases in between. CDR3 length equals 11 residues. Germline CDR1 MNHEY, CDR2 SVGAGI. The CDR3 loop reads CASTYRHEQYF. CDR3 nucleotide sequence: TGTGCCAGCACATACCGCCACGAGCAGTACTTC.

This clone was recorded a few times. The rearrangement links TRBV3-1 (or the pseudogene TRBV3-2) to TRBJ2-7; D may be TRBD1 (7 bases). V lost 3 bases and J 2 bases, leaving 11 bases between the germline ends. This CDR3 has 14 residues. The germline V gene encodes CDR1 LGHDT and CDR2 YNNKEL (reference sequence). The CDR3, as DNA: TGTGCCAGCAGCCACGGAGGGGGCCCCTACGAGCAGTACTTC. The encoded protein is CASSHGGGPYEQYF.

The rearrangement uses TRBV4-1 and TRBJ2-5; 8 bases are shared with TRBD2. The germline V gene has CDR1 MGHRA and CDR2 YSYEKL. CDR3 size: 16 residues. V lost 1 base and J lost 4; bases outside the gene matches: 8. The CDR3: CASSQASGGPSETQYF. In DNA form, the CDR3 reads TGCGCCAGCAGCCAAGCGAGCGGGGGACCCTCAGAGACCCAGTACTTC.

For the CDR3, the DNA is TGTGCCAGCAGCTTAGATCGGGGTAGTCCTGGAAACACCATATATTTT. It is translated as CASSLDRGSPGNTIYF. This chain links TRBV7-8 with TRBJ1-3; D remains ambiguous. Germline V gene sequence: CDR1 SGHVS, CDR2 FQNEAQ. CDR3 length equals 16 residues. Trimming shortened V by 1 base and J by 2 bases, and 12 bases separated the two germline ends.

The CDR3: CASSDVSNQPQHF. CDR3 sequence (DNA): TGTGCCAGTAGTGACGTTAGCAATCAGCCCCAGCATTTT. The chain employs TRBV19 and TRBJ1-5; unclear D gene. The CDR3 consists of 13 residues. Germline V gene data show CDR1 as LNHDA and CDR2 as SQIVND (reference sequence). Between the trimmed V and J ends, which lost 5 bases and 0 bases, there was a span of 5 bases.

This chain connects TRBV28 to TRBJ2-2; D possibly corresponds to TRBD2 (6 bases). CDR3 length: 18 residues. Trimming cost V 5 bases and J 6 bases, with 25 bases left between them. CDR1 and CDR2 from the germline V gene are MDHEN and SYDVKM. The DNA of the CDR3 is TGTGCCAGCAGTCCCCAGGGACTTTTCCAGATTACCCCCGGGGAGCTGTTTTTT. Translated: CASSPQGLFQITPGELFF.

The genes are TRBV19 and TRBJ2-1; 9 bases line up with TRBD2. This CDR3 comprises 14 residues. V dropped 5 bases and J dropped 7; count of bases not matched to a gene: 6. Germline V gives CDR1 LNHDA, CDR2 SQIVND (reference sequence). CDR3 sequence reads: CASSWRGGSNEQFF. The CDR3 DNA is TGTGCCAGTAGTTGGCGGGGGGGCTCGAATGAGCAGTTCTTC. Drawing the rest from reference TRBV19 and TRBJ2-1, the complete variable domain is DGGITQSPKYLFRKEGQNVTLSCEQNLNHDAMYWYRQDPGQGLRLIYYSQIVNDFQKGDIAEGYSVSREKKESFPLTVTSAQKNPTAFYLCASSWRGGSNEQFFGPGTRLTVL.

The rearrangement joins TRBV5-1 to TRBJ2-7; either TRBD1 or TRBD2 may supply D (6 bases each). This CDR3 has 14 amino acids. V was clipped by 0 bases and J by 2 bases, with 9 bases between them. In germline, CDR1 is SGHRS, CDR2 YFSETQ. The CDR3 sequence is CASSLAGGPYEQYF. DNA of the CDR3: TGCGCCAGCAGCTTGGCTGGGGGGCCCTACGAGCAGTACTTC.

This chain connects TRBV9 to TRBJ2-7, with D tentatively TRBD2 (5 bases). This CDR3 spans 14 amino acids. Trimming left V 0 bases short and J 3 bases short, with 10 bases between. CDR1 and CDR2 from the germline V gene are SGDLS and YYNGEE. Written as DNA, the CDR3 is TGTGCCAGCAGCGTAGATCTTCGGGACTACGAGCAGTACTTC. This translates into CASSVDLRDYEQYF. Looking up the rest from reference TRBV9 and TRBJ2-7 gives the full variable domain: DSGVTQTPKHLITATGQRVTLRCSPRSGDLSVYWYQQSLDQGLQFLIQYYNGEERAKGNILERFSAQQFPDLHSELNLSSLELGDSALYFCASSVDLRDYEQYFGPGTRLTVT.

The chain has TRBV19 and TRBJ1-2, with D possibly being TRBD1 (6 bases). Deletions cut 4 bases from V and 8 bases from J, with 17 bases between. Germline V gene sequence: CDR1 LNHDA, CDR2 SQIVND (reference sequence). The CDR3 is 14 amino acids. Written as DNA, the CDR3 is TGTGCCAGTAGTACCATCACAGGGCCTTTAGGCTACACCTTC. Residues: CASSTITGPLGYTF.

The V call is TRBV9, the J call TRBJ1-1; D call uncertain. Trimming stripped 2 bases from V and 1 base from J, with 6 bases between. The CDR3 is 13 amino acids. Germline V gene data show CDR1 as SGDLS and CDR2 as YYNGEE. CDR3 bases: TGTGCCAGCAGCGTTCGGGCGAACACTGAAGCTTTCTTT. Protein: CASSVRANTEAFF.

CDR3 sequence (DNA): TGTGCCATCAGTGGGACAGCCTACGAGCAGTACTTC. Its protein product is CAISGTAYEQYF. The V and J genes are TRBV10-3 and TRBJ2-7; TRBD1 might be the D (6 bases). Deletions cut 4 bases from V and 2 bases from J, with 6 bases between. Germline CDR1 and CDR2: ENHRY and SYGVKD. The CDR3 is 12 residues long.

Only a few counts were recorded for this clone. The chain couples TRBV6-5 to TRBJ1-2, with a possible D match to TRBD1 (5 bases). This CDR3 spans 15 amino acids. Trimming removed 6 bases at V and 8 bases at J, with 22 bases between. Germline V CDR1 and CDR2: MNHEY, SVGAGI. CDR3 sequence (DNA): TGTGCCAGCAGCCTGAACGGGGCCGCCCCGAGGGGCTACACCTTC. Protein product: CASSLNGAAPRGYTF.

V and J are TRBV6-5 and TRBJ2-1, with D perhaps TRBD2 (6 bases). The CDR3 runs 14 residues. V was clipped by 2 bases and J by 7 bases, with 12 bases between them. The V gene's germline CDR1 is MNHEY and CDR2 SVGAGI. This CDR3 reads CASSYGTPGNEQFF. The CDR3 DNA sequence: TGTGCCAGCAGTTACGGGACTCCCGGGAATGAGCAGTTCTTC.

This chain connects TRBV3-1 (or the pseudogene TRBV3-2) to TRBJ2-1; D is perhaps TRBD1 or TRBD2 (5 bases each). This CDR3 has 15 residues. V lost 4 bases and J lost 3, with 13 bases in between. CDR1 and CDR2 (germline): LGHDT, YNNKEL (reference sequence). The CDR3 reads CASSRGISSYNEQFF. CDR3 bases: TGTGCCAGCAGCCGGGGGATATCAAGCTACAATGAGCAGTTCTTC.

The chain is built from TRBV7-2 and TRBJ1-3; no clear D gene. Germline loops: CDR1 SGHTA, CDR2 FQGNSA. CDR3 size: 14 residues. The V end was cut by 2 bases, the J end by 2 bases, with 7 bases between. The CDR3 is CASSLWLTGNTIYF. The CDR3, as DNA: TGTGCCAGCAGCTTATGGTTGACTGGAAACACCATATATTTT.